This TCR beta chain was retrieved from a study of vaccination and CD4 T cells after COVID-19. The Oncomine TCR Beta short-read assay was what sequenced the DNA obtained from cultured CD4+ T cells. TCRdb used MiXCR to reprocess the PCR reads, holding one entry per CDR3 protein. The profile covers about 18,000 distinct CDR3 sequences, with about 50% appearing a single time and approximately 17% taken by the ten largest. Germline V gene lookup returns CDR1 DFQATT and CDR2 SNEGSKA (reference sequence). The J segment lost 1 base and the V segment lost 1 base, leaving 12 bases of the junction unmatched. CDR3 size: 17 residues. Treatment noted: roughly ten-day PBMC culture with coronavirus spike peptide pools or control peptides (ViraFEST assay). Turning to this clonotype: The antigen is undetermined.

The source of this sequence is a human donor who had recovered from COVID-19. The chain uses TRBV20-1 and TRBJ1-1; 7 bases align to TRBD1. The sample was CD4+ T cells from blood, cultured in vitro, taken before SARS-CoV-2 vaccination. The CDR3 here is CSARGGLTGLRNTEAFF. CDR3 coding DNA: TGCAGTGCTAGAGGGGGGTTGACAGGGCTAAGGAACACTGAAGCTTTCTTT.